This is a list of T cell receptor beta chains from one sample in a study of control samples from healthy donors and cancer patients. The method was immunoSEQ multiplex PCR; TCRdb's version includes in-frame clones alone and lacks a portion of them. The data show some 150,000 clones, around 92% seen once. Sequenced sample: blood. The receptors here all came from a man younger than 40 in good health. The CDR3 runs from the conserved cysteine through the conserved F or W. D genes are given only for firm matches. Size is stated for part of the rows, as once, few or many counts, or as a class when the clone is expanded.

j_call: TRBJ1-2
d_call: TRBD1
clone_size: .
v_call: TRBV20-1
cdr3_nt: TGCAGTGCTAGTATACAGGGGGCGAACTATGGCTACACCTTC
cdr3_aa: CSASIQGANYGYTF

j_call: TRBJ1-2
d_call: .
clone_size: .
v_call: TRBV10-3
cdr3_nt: TGTGCCATCAGTGAGTCGAGCACCGGAGATGGCTACACCTTC
cdr3_aa: CAISESSTGDGYTF

j_call: TRBJ1-5
d_call: .
clone_size: .
v_call: TRBV15
cdr3_nt: TGTGCCACCAGCCCCCTCGAAGGAAATAGCAATCAGCCCCAGCATTTT
cdr3_aa: CATSPLEGNSNQPQHF

j_call: TRBJ1-2
d_call: TRBD1
clone_size: .
v_call: TRBV27
cdr3_nt: TGTGCCAGCAGTGGCGGACCCACAGGGGTATCGGGCTACACCTTC
cdr3_aa: CASSGGPTGVSGYTF

j_call: TRBJ2-7
d_call: .
clone_size: few
v_call: TRBV6-5
cdr3_nt: TGTGCCAGCAGTTACTTAGCGTCCTCCTACGAGCAGTACTTC
cdr3_aa: CASSYLASSYEQYF

j_call: TRBJ1-5
d_call: TRBD1
clone_size: .
v_call: TRBV19
cdr3_nt: TGTGCCAGTAGAGAGACAGGGGTGAGAAATCAGCCCCAGCATTTT
cdr3_aa: CASRETGVRNQPQHF

j_call: TRBJ2-1
d_call: .
clone_size: .
v_call: TRBV4-2
cdr3_nt: TGTGCCAGCAGCCAAGAGTCGGGGAATGAGCAGTTCTTC
cdr3_aa: CASSQESGNEQFF

j_call: TRBJ1-1
d_call: .
clone_size: .
v_call: TRBV5-1
cdr3_nt: TGCGCCAGCAGCTTGCCGATCCTCACAGGGCTAGGAGACACTGAAGCTTTCTTT
cdr3_aa: CASSLPILTGLGDTEAFF

j_call: TRBJ2-1
d_call: TRBD1
clone_size: .
v_call: TRBV19
cdr3_nt: TGTGCCAGTAAACAGGACAGGGGGTGGAGGAATGAGCAGTTCTTC
cdr3_aa: CASKQDRGWRNEQFF

j_call: TRBJ1-2
d_call: TRBD1
clone_size: once
v_call: TRBV10-3
cdr3_nt: TGTGCCATCAGAACAGGGGAGGGCTACACCTTC
cdr3_aa: CAIRTGEGYTF

j_call: TRBJ1-2
d_call: .
clone_size: .
v_call: TRBV4-1
cdr3_nt: TGCGCCAGCAGCCAAGATAACTATCTTGGCTACACCTTC
cdr3_aa: CASSQDNYLGYTF

j_call: TRBJ2-1
d_call: .
clone_size: .
v_call: TRBV12-5
cdr3_nt: TGTGCTAGTGGTTTTTTTGGCTGGTATGAGCAGTTCTTC
cdr3_aa: CASGFFGWYEQFF

j_call: TRBJ2-7
d_call: .
clone_size: .
v_call: TRBV29-1
cdr3_nt: TGCAGCGTAGGGGGGGCTCCCTCCTACGAGCAGTACTTC
cdr3_aa: CSVGGAPSYEQYF

j_call: TRBJ1-1
d_call: .
clone_size: .
v_call: TRBV4-1
cdr3_nt: TGCGCCAGCAGCCAAGACGGAATGAACACTGAAGCTTTCTTT
cdr3_aa: CASSQDGMNTEAFF

j_call: TRBJ1-5
d_call: .
clone_size: .
v_call: TRBV27
cdr3_nt: TGTGCCAGCAGGGAAGGTTCCAATCAGCCCCAGCATTTT
cdr3_aa: CASREGSNQPQHF

j_call: TRBJ2-7
d_call: TRBD2
clone_size: .
v_call: TRBV5-4
cdr3_nt: TGTGCCAGCAGCACAAGGACTAGCGGACACTACGAGCAGTACTTC
cdr3_aa: CASSTRTSGHYEQYF

j_call: TRBJ1-5
d_call: .
clone_size: many
v_call: TRBV5-1
cdr3_nt: TGCGCCAGCAGCCCCGACGGGAATCAGCCCCAGCATTTT
cdr3_aa: CASSPDGNQPQHF

j_call: TRBJ2-1
d_call: .
clone_size: .
v_call: TRBV7-7
cdr3_nt: TGTGCCAGCAGCTTTTCCTCTTACAATGAGCAGTTCTTC
cdr3_aa: CASSFSSYNEQFF

j_call: TRBJ2-1
d_call: TRBD1
clone_size: .
v_call: TRBV15
cdr3_nt: TGTGCCACCAGCAGGGATGACGGGACAGGTAGTTACAATGAGCAGTTCTTC
cdr3_aa: CATSRDDGTGSYNEQFF

j_call: TRBJ1-1
d_call: .
clone_size: .
v_call: TRBV21-1
cdr3_nt: TGTGCCAGCAGCAAAAGAGGGGGAAGGGTGGTCTTCTTT
cdr3_aa: CASSKRGGRVVFF

j_call: TRBJ2-3
d_call: .
clone_size: .
v_call: TRBV4-2
cdr3_nt: TGTGCCAGCAGCCAAGCGGCTAGCCCCCCAGATACGCAGTATTTT
cdr3_aa: CASSQAASPPDTQYF

j_call: TRBJ1-2
d_call: .
clone_size: .
v_call: TRBV11-3
cdr3_nt: TGTGCCAGCAGCTTAGATCGTCAAGGGCCCACCTTC
cdr3_aa: CASSLDRQGPTF

j_call: TRBJ1-2
d_call: TRBD1
clone_size: .
v_call: TRBV14
cdr3_nt: TGTGCCAGCAGCCAAGCGGGACAGGGCTTTTTGGATGGCTACACCTTC
cdr3_aa: CASSQAGQGFLDGYTF

j_call: TRBJ1-1
d_call: .
clone_size: .
v_call: TRBV18
cdr3_nt: TGTGCCAGCTCACCAGGGGGGCGAAACACTGAAGCTTTCTTT
cdr3_aa: CASSPGGRNTEAFF

j_call: TRBJ2-7
d_call: TRBD1
clone_size: .
v_call: TRBV27
cdr3_nt: TGTGCCAGCAGTTTAATGATGAAGGGACAGTCTTACGAGCAGTACTTC
cdr3_aa: CASSLMMKGQSYEQYF

j_call: TRBJ1-2
d_call: TRBD1
clone_size: .
v_call: TRBV9
cdr3_nt: TGTGCCAGCAGCCGACCGACAGGGGTCACGTTTGGCTACACCTTC
cdr3_aa: CASSRPTGVTFGYTF

j_call: TRBJ1-5
d_call: TRBD1
clone_size: .
v_call: TRBV5-1
cdr3_nt: TGCGCCAGCAGCCCTAAACGGGACAGGGGAAACAATCAGCCCCAGCATTTT
cdr3_aa: CASSPKRDRGNNQPQHF

j_call: TRBJ1-6
d_call: TRBD1
clone_size: few
v_call: TRBV5-4
cdr3_nt: TGTGCCAGCAGCCTGGGCCGGACAGGGTTTTCACCCCTCCACTTT
cdr3_aa: CASSLGRTGFSPLHF

j_call: TRBJ2-3
d_call: .
clone_size: .
v_call: TRBV5-5
cdr3_nt: TGTGCCAGCAGCCACTCGGTAGCCACAGATACGCAGTATTTT
cdr3_aa: CASSHSVATDTQYF

j_call: TRBJ2-3
d_call: .
clone_size: once
v_call: TRBV12-5
cdr3_nt: TGTGCTAGTGGTTTGCAACCCTCTAGCACAGATACGCAGTATTTT
cdr3_aa: CASGLQPSSTDTQYF

j_call: TRBJ2-7
d_call: .
clone_size: .
v_call: TRBV5-1
cdr3_nt: TGCGCCAGCAGCTTGGAAGTGGGGAATTTCTACGAGCAGTACTTC
cdr3_aa: CASSLEVGNFYEQYF

j_call: TRBJ2-3
d_call: .
clone_size: .
v_call: TRBV7-9
cdr3_nt: TGTGCCAGCAGCTGGAAAGGGGCCCAGAGGGGGCAGTATTTT
cdr3_aa: CASSWKGAQRGQYF

j_call: TRBJ2-2
d_call: .
clone_size: .
v_call: TRBV2
cdr3_nt: TGTGCCAGCAGTGACCCCCGGGGGATAAGGCCCGGGGAGCTGTTTTTT
cdr3_aa: CASSDPRGIRPGELFF

j_call: TRBJ1-4
d_call: .
clone_size: .
v_call: TRBV9
cdr3_nt: TGTGCCAGCAGCGTAGGGAGGGGACCTAATGAAAAACTGTTTTTT
cdr3_aa: CASSVGRGPNEKLFF

j_call: TRBJ2-6
d_call: .
clone_size: .
v_call: TRBV7-9
cdr3_nt: TGTGCCAGCAGCCCTCTTAGGGACGACGGATGGGCCAACGTCCTGACTTTC
cdr3_aa: CASSPLRDDGWANVLTF

j_call: TRBJ1-1
d_call: .
clone_size: .
v_call: TRBV14
cdr3_nt: TGTGCCAGTAGAGAACAGGGCTCGGGCACTGAAGCTTTCTTT
cdr3_aa: CASREQGSGTEAFF

j_call: TRBJ1-2
d_call: TRBD1
clone_size: .
v_call: TRBV9
cdr3_nt: TGTGCCAGCAGCACGGACAGGGGGAACTATGGCTACACCTTC
cdr3_aa: CASSTDRGNYGYTF

j_call: TRBJ2-2
d_call: .
clone_size: .
v_call: TRBV5-4
cdr3_nt: TGTGCCAGCAGCTCCTCCGGGGAGCTGTTTTTT
cdr3_aa: CASSSSGELFF

j_call: TRBJ1-5
d_call: TRBD1
clone_size: .
v_call: TRBV27
cdr3_nt: TGTGCCAGCAGTTTATCGACAGGGCTCAATCAGCCCCAGCATTTT
cdr3_aa: CASSLSTGLNQPQHF

j_call: TRBJ1-2
d_call: TRBD1
clone_size: .
v_call: TRBV6-5
cdr3_nt: TGTGCCAGCAGTTACGGGACAGGGGGCGGGTCCTATGGCTACACCTTC
cdr3_aa: CASSYGTGGGSYGYTF

j_call: TRBJ1-2
d_call: TRBD1
clone_size: .
v_call: TRBV24-1
cdr3_nt: TGTGCCACCAGTGACCCGACAGGGGGCGCGAGGGGCTACACCTTC
cdr3_aa: CATSDPTGGARGYTF

j_call: TRBJ2-4
d_call: .
clone_size: .
v_call: TRBV25-1
cdr3_nt: TGTGCCAGCAGTGACCCCGCAGGGCAAAAAAACATTCAGTACTTC
cdr3_aa: CASSDPAGQKNIQYF

j_call: TRBJ2-7
d_call: TRBD2
clone_size: .
v_call: TRBV7-9
cdr3_nt: TGTGCCAGCAGCTTAGCGGTCGGTAGCGGGAGAGCCTACGAGCAGTACTTC
cdr3_aa: CASSLAVGSGRAYEQYF

j_call: TRBJ1-2
d_call: .
clone_size: .
v_call: TRBV18
cdr3_nt: TGTGCCAGCTCATCCCAGGGGCCCCCTAACTATGGCTACACCTTC
cdr3_aa: CASSSQGPPNYGYTF

j_call: TRBJ1-3
d_call: TRBD1
clone_size: .
v_call: TRBV28
cdr3_nt: TGTGCCAGCAGTTTAAGGAGTCTGACAGGGATGGGAAACACCATATATTTT
cdr3_aa: CASSLRSLTGMGNTIYF

j_call: TRBJ1-2
d_call: .
clone_size: .
v_call: TRBV7-9
cdr3_nt: TGTGCCAGCAGCCACCTCATCGCGGGGGAGGATGGCTACACCTTC
cdr3_aa: CASSHLIAGEDGYTF

j_call: TRBJ2-1
d_call: TRBD2
clone_size: .
v_call: TRBV10-3
cdr3_nt: TGTGCCATCAGTGAGACCACCGGGACTAGATACAATGAGCAGTTCTTC
cdr3_aa: CAISETTGTRYNEQFF

j_call: TRBJ2-3
d_call: .
clone_size: .
v_call: TRBV27
cdr3_nt: TGTGCCAGCAGCCTTCGACCGAGCACAGATACGCAGTATTTT
cdr3_aa: CASSLRPSTDTQYF

j_call: TRBJ1-2
d_call: .
clone_size: .
v_call: TRBV30
cdr3_nt: TGTGCCTGGAGTAACGGGGTAAACGATGGCTACACCTTC
cdr3_aa: CAWSNGVNDGYTF